This T cell receptor (beta chain) originates from a study of fetal regulatory T cell absence and autoimmunity. Study context: IPEX patients had exocrine pancreas autoimmunity without clinical diabetes. Study observations and caveats: Antigen-driven pancreatic autoimmunity before birth in IPEX was inferred from oligoclonal enrichment. Oligoclonal TCR enrichment in pancreas over cord blood reached over 100-fold for some clones.

Turning to this clone: Its antigen is currently unknown.

Profiling relied on immunoSEQ multiplex PCR, and the TCRdb table lists in-frame clones only, not all of them. The repertoire consists of some 87,000 clones, with 72% occurring once and the leading ten covering roughly 2%. V lost 5 bases to trimming and J lost 6 bases, with 22 bases between them. Germline V CDR1 and CDR2: SGDLS, YYNGEE. CDR3 length: 16 residues. This chain connects TRBV9 to TRBJ2-3; weak D call: TRBD2 (6 bases). The sample comprised pancreas tissue. This clonotype was sampled from a male donor with IPEX syndrome. CDR3 protein: CASSARGSGPGDTQYF. The CDR3 DNA sequence: TGTGCCAGCAGTGCCCGGGGTAGCGGTCCCGGGGATACGCAGTATTTT.